This is a list of T cell receptor beta chains from one sample in a study of immune evolution from preneoplasia to lung adenocarcinoma. Some clones are missing from TCRdb's copy, which holds only in-frame ones; the method was immunoSEQ multiplex PCR. Here the sample spans under 3,000 clones, about four fifths being singletons. The sequencing input was FFPE adjacent normal lung tissue. These receptors all stem from a person aged 60-80 years with lung adenocarcinoma. Each CDR3 is given with its conserved first and last residue. Each record gives: CDR3 length, clone size, V gene, J gene, D gene, CDR3 protein, CDR3 DNA. The D gene is left open where the match is weak. Size is stated for part of the rows, as once, few or many counts, or as a class when the clone is expanded.

14	.	TRBV11-2	TRBJ2-7	TRBD1	CASSHRTGRYEQYF	TGTGCCAGCAGCCATCGGACAGGGCGATACGAGCAGTACTTC
13	.	TRBV27	TRBJ2-2	.	CASSFDFTGELFF	TGTGCCAGCAGTTTTGATTTTACGGGGGAGCTGTTTTTT
14	.	TRBV7-9	TRBJ2-3	.	CASSLLDTTDTQYF	TGTGCCAGCAGCTTGTTGGATACCACAGATACGCAGTATTTT
14	.	TRBV10-2	TRBJ2-5	.	CASSVIRGRETQYF	TGCGCCAGCAGTGTTATACGGGGTCGGGAGACCCAGTACTTC
15	.	TRBV4-1	TRBJ2-3	TRBD1	CASSKGFRTGDTQYF	TGCGCCAGCAGCAAAGGGTTCCGGACAGGAGATACGCAGTATTTT
13	.	TRBV11-2	TRBJ2-1	.	CASSLTSVREQFF	TGTGCCAGCAGCTTAACGTCGGTCCGTGAGCAGTTCTTC
14	.	TRBV2	TRBJ2-7	.	CASSNEGRESEQYF	TGTGCCAGCAGCAACGAGGGCCGGGAGTCCGAGCAGTACTTC
17	.	TRBV11-1	TRBJ2-7	.	CASSISSGDSRRYEQYF	TGTGCCAGCAGCATATCCTCAGGGGACTCTAGACGGTACGAGCAGTACTTC
11	few	TRBV5-1	TRBJ2-7	.	CSSSLGDEQYF	TGCTCCAGCAGCTTGGGGGACGAGCAGTACTTC
14	large	TRBV27	TRBJ2-3	TRBD2	CASKREGQQDTQYF	TGTGCCAGCAAACGGGAGGGCCAGCAAGATACGCAGTATTTT
13	.	TRBV2	TRBJ2-7	.	CASIGQGGGEQYF	TGTGCCAGCATCGGTCAGGGGGGAGGCGAGCAGTACTTC
14	.	TRBV11-2	TRBJ2-3	.	CASSFGGHTDTQYF	TGTGCCAGCAGCTTTGGCGGCCACACAGATACGCAGTATTTT
14	few	TRBV6-5	TRBJ2-7	TRBD2	CASSETSGLTEQYF	TGTGCCAGCAGCGAGACTAGCGGCCTAACGGAGCAGTACTTC
11	.	TRBV28	TRBJ1-1	.	CASTMNTEAFF	TGTGCCAGCACAATGAACACTGAAGCTTTCTTT
16	few	TRBV6-4	TRBJ2-1	TRBD2	CASSDAAGGRYNEQFF	TGTGCCAGCAGTGACGCCGCGGGGGGCCGATACAATGAGCAGTTCTTC
15	.	TRBV28	TRBJ1-4	.	CASRTLKATNEKLFF	TGTGCCAGCAGGACCTTGAAGGCAACTAATGAAAAACTGTTTTTT
19	.	TRBV12-5	TRBJ2-7	TRBD2	CASGLDPSGSSGAPYEQYF	TGTGCTAGTGGTTTGGACCCCAGTGGGTCTAGCGGAGCCCCCTACGAGCAGTACTTC
20	few	TRBV5-4	TRBJ1-1	TRBD1	CASSLGKVRDRGTMNTEAFF	TGTGCCAGCAGCTTGGGGAAAGTCCGGGACAGGGGGACGATGAACACTGAAGCTTTCTTT
14	once	TRBV2	TRBJ1-1	.	CASSERGAESEAFF	TGTGCCAGCAGTGAACGGGGGGCGGAGTCTGAAGCTTTCTTT
14	.	TRBV5-6	TRBJ1-1	.	CASSLVRENTEAFF	TGTGCCAGCAGCTTGGTTAGAGAGAACACTGAAGCTTTCTTT
15	.	TRBV11-1	TRBJ2-1	.	CASRPGHLTYNEQFF	TGTGCCAGCAGGCCGGGGCATCTCACCTACAATGAGCAGTTCTTC
13	.	TRBV6-5	TRBJ1-1	.	CASRPGLRTEAFF	TGTGCCAGCAGGCCAGGGCTGAGGACTGAAGCTTTCTTT